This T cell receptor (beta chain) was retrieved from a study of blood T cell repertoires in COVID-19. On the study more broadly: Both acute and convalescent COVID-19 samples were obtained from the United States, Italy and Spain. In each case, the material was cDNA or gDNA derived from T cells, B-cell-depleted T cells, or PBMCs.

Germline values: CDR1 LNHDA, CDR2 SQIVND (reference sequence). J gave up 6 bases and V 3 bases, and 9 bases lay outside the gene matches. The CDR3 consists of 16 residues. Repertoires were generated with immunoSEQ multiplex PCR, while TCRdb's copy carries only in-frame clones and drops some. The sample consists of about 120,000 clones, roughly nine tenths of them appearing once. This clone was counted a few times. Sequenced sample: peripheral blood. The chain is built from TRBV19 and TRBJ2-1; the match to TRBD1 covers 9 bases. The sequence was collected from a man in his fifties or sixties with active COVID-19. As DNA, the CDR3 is TGTGCCAGTAGTATGGCCCCAGGACAGGGGCTCAATGAGCAGTTCTTC. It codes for CASSMAPGQGLNEQFF.